These 32 T cell receptor beta chains originate from one sample sequenced in a study (dated by TCRdb to about 2015). The library was generated by 5' RACE. Sequencing instrument: Illumina MiSeq. TCRdb cleaned the public reads at Q25 with fastp, built clones with MiXCR and kept in-frame beta chains. One record per CDR3 amino acid sequence lists the most common genes and DNA. Here the sample has about 43,000 distinct CDR3 sequences; 22% occur a single time. Roughly 4.5% of the sample rests with the top ten. CD4+CD25+CD127-/low cells were isolated as Tregs. Sequences were obtained from Tregs sorted from a lymph node. All receptors derive from a female donor with breast cancer.

This rearrangement joins TRBV3-1 to TRBJ2-3; TRBD1 might be the D (6 bases). This CDR3 comprises 13 residues. Germline V lookup: CDR1 LGHDT, CDR2 YNNKEL (reference sequence). Trimming cost V 3 bases and J 4 bases, with 8 bases left between them. The CDR3 sequence: CASSHNRADTQYF. The CDR3 nucleotides read TGTGCCAGCAGCCACAACAGGGCAGATACGCAGTATTTT.

The J gene is TRBJ1-5, the V gene TRBV6-6, with D unclear. The germline V and J ends were trimmed by 2 bases and 3 bases, with 14 bases remaining between them. Germline lookup yields CDR1 MNHNY and CDR2 SVGAGI (reference sequence). This CDR3 region has 16 residues. The CDR3 loop reads CASSYGSQPSNQPQHF. The DNA for the CDR3 is TGTGCCAGCAGTTACGGCTCCCAGCCCTCCAATCAGCCCCAGCATTTT.

This clonotype has just a few counts. The chain is built from TRBV13 and TRBJ2-7; 10 bases line up with TRBD1. The V gene's germline CDR1 is PRHDT and CDR2 FYEKMQ (reference sequence). The V and J ends lost 8 bases and 5 bases, in that order; junction bases with no gene match: 12. This CDR3 is built from 15 residues. The CDR3 protein is CASLFLGQGFDEQYF. The DNA for the CDR3 is TGTGCCAGCCTTTTCCTGGGACAGGGGTTCGACGAGCAGTACTTC.

A word on this clonotype: A much larger clone differs by one base, so this may be a read error. V and J are TRBV20-1 and TRBJ1-1; D perhaps matches TRBD1 (6 bases). Per germline, CDR1 DFQATT and CDR2 SNEGSKA (reference sequence). The V gene lost 3 bases and the J gene lost 2 bases, with 10 bases spanning the gap. The length of the CDR3 is 13 residues. In DNA, the CDR3 is TGCAGTGCTAGGGGGGGCCATAACACTGAAGCTTTCTTT. It codes for CSARGGHNTEAFF.

Worth noting for this clonotype: This could be a read error, since a much larger clone is one nucleotide away. DNA of the CDR3: TGTGCCAGCAGCGCTCCACTAGCGGGGGTCCTCCAAGAGACCCAGTACTTC. Residues: CASSAPLAGVLQETQYF. This chain links TRBV9 with TRBJ2-5; 11 nucleotides match TRBD2. The V and J ends lost 3 bases and 1 base, in that order; junction bases with no gene match: 8. This CDR3 is built from 17 residues. The germline CDR1 and CDR2 sequences are SGDLS and YYNGEE.

This clonotype has at least ten counts. The chain combines TRBV28 with TRBJ2-2; TRBD2 matches 9 bases. With V trimmed by 4 bases and J by 6 bases, 9 bases remained unmatched. The CDR3 spans 16 residues. Germline assignment: CDR1 MDHEN and CDR2 SYDVKM. The CDR3: CASSYLAGVRAGELFF. Here the CDR3 DNA reads TGTGCCAGCAGTTATTTAGCGGGAGTGCGGGCCGGGGAGCTGTTTTTT.

This clonotype has more than one count but fewer than ten. The J gene is TRBJ2-6, the V gene TRBV6-5, with 9 positions matching TRBD1. Germline V gene data show CDR1 as MNHEY and CDR2 as SVGAGI. The CDR3 consists of 16 residues. The V gene end was trimmed by 5 bases and the J gene end by 1 base; junction bases not matched to a gene: 3. CDR3 bases: TGTGCCAGCAGTAAGACAGGGGGTTCTGGGGCCAACGTCCTGACTTTC. Its translation is CASSKTGGSGANVLTF.

This clonotype was detected ten times or more. The rearrangement joins TRBV4-2 to TRBJ1-1; a possible D gene is TRBD1 (5 bases). This CDR3 is built from 14 residues. The germline V gene encodes CDR1 LGHNA and CDR2 YNFKEQ. Trimming left V 0 bases short and J 4 bases short, with 9 bases between. CDR3 in DNA: TGTGCCAGCAGCCAAGAATTGGGGGGCACTGAAGCTTTCTTT. Its translation: CASSQELGGTEAFF.

The chain joins TRBV2 to TRBJ2-5, with 11 positions matching TRBD2. There are 15 residues in the CDR3. The J segment lost 3 bases and the V segment lost 9 bases, leaving 9 bases of the junction unmatched. The germline V gene encodes CDR1 SNHLY and CDR2 FYNNEI. CDR3 nucleotides: TGTGCCAGTACTCCTCCGGGACTAGCGGAAGAGACCCAGTACTTC. This codes for CASTPPGLAEETQYF.

This clonotype has ten or more counts. This chain uses TRBV27 with TRBJ1-5; possible D gene TRBD1, 5 bases. The ends were cut back, 3 bases at V and 1 base at J, with 7 bases in the middle. Germline V gene data show CDR1 as MNHEY and CDR2 as SMNVEV (reference sequence). This CDR3 is 14 amino acids long. CDR3 protein: CASSFGGSNQPQHF. CDR3 in DNA: TGTGCCAGCAGTTTTGGGGGGAGCAATCAGCCCCAGCATTTT.

This clonotype was seen once. It may be a read error: a sequence one base away is much more abundant. J is TRBJ2-1 and V is TRBV12-3 or TRBV12-4, with 8 bases fitting TRBD2. The CDR3 has 15 amino acids. The CDR3 DNA follows: TGTGCCGGCAGTGCTGCGGGAGGCCGGGTCTATGAGCAGTTCTTC. This translates into CAGSAAGGRVYEQFF.

The V gene is TRBV4-1, the J gene TRBJ1-6; D remains ambiguous. The CDR3 runs to 12 residues. V dropped 4 bases and J dropped 9 bases, with 7 bases sitting between them. CDR1 is MGHRA, CDR2 YSYEKL, per germline. Here the CDR3 DNA reads TGCGCCAGCAGCCTTGGGGTTTCACCCCTCCACTTT. Translating it yields CASSLGVSPLHF.

About this clonotype itself: The conserved phenylalanine or tryptophan normally closing the CDR3 is absent here, so this likely arose from a read error. The chain employs TRBV7-2 and TRBJ2-1; D is tentatively TRBD1 or TRBD2 (5 bases each). CDR1 and CDR2 (germline): SGHTA, FQGNSA. The germline V and J ends were trimmed by 3 bases and 6 bases, with 15 bases remaining between them. The CDR3 loop spans 15 amino acids. The DNA of the CDR3 is TGTGCCAGCAGCTTCCGGGACCTACACTTCAATGAGCAGTTCCTC. As protein: CASSFRDLHFNEQFL.

There are a few counts of this clonotype. The chain has TRBV5-1 and TRBJ2-1, with 9 nucleotides matching TRBD1. The CDR3 is 17 amino acids. In germline, CDR1 is SGHRS, CDR2 YFSETQ. After removal of 4 bases from V and 2 bases from J, the junction contained 10 bases not matched to a gene. The CDR3 bases are TGCGCCAGCAGCGGCGGGACAGGGAACGTTGCCTACAATGAGCAGTTCTTC. It specifies CASSGGTGNVAYNEQFF.

This chain joins TRBV4-1 and TRBJ2-3; D is ambiguous. Per the germline V gene, CDR1 is MGHRA and CDR2 is YSYEKL. The CDR3 totals 12 residues. With 6 bases removed from V and 9 bases from J, the gap between germline ends came to 13 bases. CDR3 nucleotides: TGCGCCAGCAGGAAACCGAGTGAGACGCAGTATTTT. Residues: CASRKPSETQYF.

Of note for this clonotype: At one end the junction does not follow the germline gene, possibly because of a read error. This chain links TRBV7-9 with TRBJ2-7; D is unclear. The V gene's germline CDR1 is SEHNR and CDR2 FQNEAQ (reference sequence). The CDR3 spans 14 residues. CDR3 region: CTSSSSGKLYEQYF. Here the CDR3 DNA reads TGTACCAGCAGCTCCAGTGGGAAGCTCTACGAGCAGTATTTC.

A few counts support this clonotype. The chain couples TRBV27 to TRBJ1-2; D remains unclear. Germline V CDR1 and CDR2: MNHEY, SMNVEV (reference sequence). The germline V and J ends were trimmed by 4 bases and 8 bases, with 11 bases remaining between them. This CDR3 spans 12 amino acids. CDR3 amino acids: CASSSGPLGYTF. CDR3 nucleotides: TGTGCCAGCAGTTCCGGACCCTTAGGCTACACCTTC.

Details on this clonotype: A clone one base away is much larger, so this may be a read error. The chain recombines TRBV5-1 with TRBJ2-1; D may be TRBD2 (5 bases). Germline V gene lookup returns CDR1 SGHRS and CDR2 YFSETQ. The CDR3 is 16 amino acids. The CDR3 reads CASSRFTGGSHNEQFF. CDR3 DNA: TGCGCCAGCAGCCGTTTCACCGGAGGCTCCCACAATGAGCAGTTCTTC.

This clonotype turned up a few times. This sequence joins TRBV12-3 or TRBV12-4 and TRBJ2-7, with 10 bases that match TRBD2. The length of the CDR3 is 15 residues. Losses at the gene ends were 5 bases for V and 6 bases for J; bases not matched to a gene: 10. CDR3: CASSPYASGSGEQYF. CDR3 in DNA: TGTGCCAGCAGTCCGTATGCTAGCGGGAGTGGCGAGCAGTACTTC.

The CDR3 protein is CASSLESGRAYNEQFF. CDR3 sequence (DNA): TGTGCCAGCAGTTTAGAATCCGGGAGGGCCTACAATGAGCAGTTCTTC. The rearrangement links TRBV27 to TRBJ2-1, with 8 bases aligning to TRBD2. CDR1 MNHEY and CDR2 SMNVEV come from the germline V gene (reference sequence). V was pared by 2 bases and J by 2 bases, with 5 bases of the junction left unmatched. This CDR3 region has 16 residues.

There are many counts of this clonotype. CDR3 DNA sequence: TGCGCCAGCAGCCAAGGGTACTCCTACGAGCAGTACTTC. Translating it yields CASSQGYSYEQYF. The chain joins TRBV4-1 to TRBJ2-7; D gene unclear. Trimming shortened V by 1 base and J by 0 bases, and 4 bases separated the two germline ends. This CDR3 is 13 amino acids long. CDR1 and CDR2 (germline): MGHRA, YSYEKL.

This clonotype was seen only once. The conserved phenylalanine or tryptophan is not found at the CDR3 terminus, so this likely reflects a read error. The chain couples TRBV20-1 to TRBJ2-1; TRBD1 might be the D (5 bases). CDR1 and CDR2 (germline): DFQATT, SNEGSKA (reference sequence). The CDR3 is 13 amino acids. Trimming pared 6 bases from V and 1 base from J, leaving 10 bases between. CDR3 sequence (DNA): TGCAGTGCCTCTAAGGGGTCCTACAATGAGCAGTTCCTC. It encodes CSASKGSYNEQFL.

On this clonotype: A read error may be the cause here, since a much bigger clone is one base away. This chain uses TRBV5-5 with TRBJ1-4; D may be TRBD1 (5 bases). The CDR3 is 14 residues long. Between the trimmed V and J ends, which lost 4 bases and 13 bases, there was a span of 20 bases. Germline CDR1 is SGHKS and CDR2 is YYEKEE (reference sequence). The CDR3 loop reads CASSLGDVRGRLFF. The CDR3 coding sequence is TGTGCCAGCAGCCTAGGGGACGTCCGTGGAAGACTGTTTTTT.

This clonotype showed up many times. The rearrangement uses TRBV12-3 or TRBV12-4 and TRBJ2-1; D is perhaps TRBD1 or TRBD2 (5 bases each). This CDR3 region has 13 residues. Between the trimmed V and J ends, which lost 6 bases and 8 bases, there was a span of 14 bases. The CDR3 here is CASRRGRRDEQFF. Here the CDR3 DNA reads TGTGCCAGCAGGAGGGGAAGGCGGGATGAGCAGTTCTTC.

This rearrangement joins TRBV6-1 to TRBJ2-7, with D perhaps TRBD2 (5 bases). Trimming stripped 4 bases from V and 2 bases from J, with 12 bases between. The germline gives CDR1 MNHNS, CDR2 SASEGT. The CDR3 totals 14 residues. The CDR3: CASSARGPAYEQYF. CDR3 nucleotides: TGTGCCAGCAGTGCTAGAGGGCCAGCCTACGAGCAGTACTTC.

This clonotype was counted ten times or more. The rearrangement joins TRBV7-6 to TRBJ2-3; TRBD1 or TRBD2 may be the D gene (5 bases each). The germline V and J ends were trimmed by 1 base and 5 bases, with 13 bases remaining between them. The V gene's germline CDR1 is SGHVS and CDR2 FNYEAQ. The CDR3 is 15 amino acids. The CDR3 loop reads CASSLGAGSQDTQYF. In nucleotides, the CDR3 is TGTGCCAGCAGCTTAGGAGCAGGGAGTCAAGATACGCAGTATTTT.

With respect to this clonotype: Just one base apart from a much larger clone, this may be a read error. The chain has TRBV5-1 and TRBJ2-7; 9 nucleotides agree with TRBD2. V trimming: 0 bases; J trimming: 4 bases; junction bases outside the gene matches: 5. CDR1 is SGHRS and CDR2 is YFSETQ in the germline V gene. The CDR3 is 15 amino acids. The CDR3 reads CASSLGSSGSYEQYF. Written as DNA, the CDR3 is TGCGCCAGCAGCTTGGGGAGTAGCGGGAGTTACGAGCAGTACTTC.

The rearrangement uses TRBV20-1 and TRBJ1-4; D gene unclear. Germline CDR1 is DFQATT and CDR2 is SNEGSKA (reference sequence). The germline V and J ends were trimmed by 2 bases and 11 bases, with 21 bases remaining between them. The CDR3 length is 15 residues. The CDR3 region has the DNA TGCAGTGCTAGACCTTTCGACACGCCCATTGACAAACTGTTTTTT. Residues: CSARPFDTPIDKLFF.

Many counts were recorded for this clonotype. As DNA, the CDR3 is TGCGCCAGCAGCTTGGCCGACCCCCAAGGGAGCTACGAGCAGTACTTC. This translates into CASSLADPQGSYEQYF. The chain has TRBV5-1 and TRBJ2-7, with D possibly being TRBD2 (5 bases). The length of the CDR3 is 16 residues. Trimming removed 0 bases from V and 3 bases from J, with 16 bases in between. Per the germline V gene, CDR1 is SGHRS and CDR2 is YFSETQ.

The rearrangement joins TRBV25-1 to TRBJ2-1; D possibly corresponds to TRBD2 (5 bases). The V gene's germline CDR1 is MGHDK and CDR2 SYGVNS. V lost 2 bases and J 1 base, leaving 9 bases between the germline ends. There are 15 residues in the CDR3. CDR3 residues: CASSETSGSYNEQFF. In nucleotides, the CDR3 is TGTGCCAGCAGTGAAACCAGCGGTTCCTACAATGAGCAGTTCTTC.

V and J are TRBV7-2 and TRBJ2-1; TRBD1 matches at 8 bases. Germline assignment: CDR1 SGHTA and CDR2 FQGNSA. The CDR3 loop spans 13 amino acids. The ends lost 2 bases at V and 7 bases at J; junction bases unmatched: 1. The CDR3 DNA sequence: TGTGCCAGCAGCTTATACAGGGGGAATGAGCAGTTCTTC. The encoded protein is CASSLYRGNEQFF. Full variable domain (remainder filled in from reference TRBV7-2 and TRBJ2-1): GAGVSQSPSNKVTEKGKDVELRCDPISGHTALYWYRQSLGQGLEFLIYFQGNSAPDKSGLPSDRFSAERTGGSVSTLTIQRTQQEDSAVYLCASSLYRGNEQFFGPGTRLTVL.

This clonotype has at least ten counts. The rearrangement links TRBV15 to TRBJ2-4; 10 bases are a match to TRBD2. The CDR3 is 18 amino acids. With 0 bases clipped from V and 7 bases from J, the junction kept 12 bases outside the gene matches. Looked up from germline, CDR1 is LNHNV and CDR2 is YYDKDF (reference sequence). CDR3: CATSRELAGRISSNIQYF. As DNA, the CDR3 is TGTGCCACCAGCAGAGAACTAGCGGGAAGGATCAGCTCGAACATTCAGTACTTC.